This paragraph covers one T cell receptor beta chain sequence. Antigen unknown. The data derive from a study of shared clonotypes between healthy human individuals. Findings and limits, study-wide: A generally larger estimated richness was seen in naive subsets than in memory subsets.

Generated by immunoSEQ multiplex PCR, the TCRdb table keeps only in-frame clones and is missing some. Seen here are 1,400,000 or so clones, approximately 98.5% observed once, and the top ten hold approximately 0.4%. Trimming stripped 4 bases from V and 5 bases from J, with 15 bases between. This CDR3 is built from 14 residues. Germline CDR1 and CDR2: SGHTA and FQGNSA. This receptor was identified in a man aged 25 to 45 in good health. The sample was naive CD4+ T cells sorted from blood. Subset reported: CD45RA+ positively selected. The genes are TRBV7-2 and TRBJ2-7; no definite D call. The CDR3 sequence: CASSSPRLYHEQYF. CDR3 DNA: TGTGCCAGCAGCTCCCCCCGGCTTTATCACGAGCAGTACTTC.